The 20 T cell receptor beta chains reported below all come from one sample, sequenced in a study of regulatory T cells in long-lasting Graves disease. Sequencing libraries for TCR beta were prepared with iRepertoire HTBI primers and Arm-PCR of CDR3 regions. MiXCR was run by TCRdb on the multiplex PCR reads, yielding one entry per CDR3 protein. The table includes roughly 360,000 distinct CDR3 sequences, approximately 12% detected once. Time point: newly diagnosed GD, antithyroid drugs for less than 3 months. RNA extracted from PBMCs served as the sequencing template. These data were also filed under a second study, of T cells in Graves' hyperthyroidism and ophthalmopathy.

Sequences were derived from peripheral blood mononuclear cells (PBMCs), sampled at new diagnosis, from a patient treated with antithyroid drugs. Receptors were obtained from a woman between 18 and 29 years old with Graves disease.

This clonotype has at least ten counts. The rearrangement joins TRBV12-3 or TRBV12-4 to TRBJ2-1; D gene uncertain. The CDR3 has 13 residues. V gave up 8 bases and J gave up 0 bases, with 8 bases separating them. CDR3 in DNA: TGTGCCAGCGGTTCACCCTCCTACAATGAGCAGTTCTTC. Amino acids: CASGSPSYNEQFF.

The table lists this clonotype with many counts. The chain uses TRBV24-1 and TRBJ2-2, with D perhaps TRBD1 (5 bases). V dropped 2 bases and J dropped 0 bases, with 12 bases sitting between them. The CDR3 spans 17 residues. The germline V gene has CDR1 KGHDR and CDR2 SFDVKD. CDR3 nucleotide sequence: TGTGCCACCAGTGATTCCCAAGACAGAGCGAACACCGGGGAGCTGTTTTTT. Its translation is CATSDSQDRANTGELFF.

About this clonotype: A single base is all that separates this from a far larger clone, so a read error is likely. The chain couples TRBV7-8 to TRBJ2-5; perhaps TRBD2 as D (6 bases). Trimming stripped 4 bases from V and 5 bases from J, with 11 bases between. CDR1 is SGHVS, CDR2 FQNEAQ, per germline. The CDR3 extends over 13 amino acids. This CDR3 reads CASSSGRGETQYF. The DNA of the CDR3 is TGTGCCAGCAGCTCGGGACGGGGGGAGACCCAGTACTTC.

CDR3 nucleotide sequence: TGCAGTGCTGTCCCTTCACGGACTAGCGGGAGAGCGACCCCCTGCGAGCAGTACTTC. Residues: CSAVPSRTSGRATPCEQYF. This sequence joins TRBV20-1 and TRBJ2-7, with TRBD2 matching 13 bases. V lost 5 bases, J lost 6 bases, and 22 bases stayed unmatched. CDR3 size: 19 residues. Germline assignment: CDR1 DFQATT and CDR2 SNEGSKA (reference sequence).

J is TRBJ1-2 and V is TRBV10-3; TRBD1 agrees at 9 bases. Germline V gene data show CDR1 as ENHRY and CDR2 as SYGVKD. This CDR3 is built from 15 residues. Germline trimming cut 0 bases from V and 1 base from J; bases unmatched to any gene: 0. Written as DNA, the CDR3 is TGTGCCATCAGTGAGTCGACAGGGGGTAACTATGGCTACACCTTC. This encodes CAISESTGGNYGYTF.

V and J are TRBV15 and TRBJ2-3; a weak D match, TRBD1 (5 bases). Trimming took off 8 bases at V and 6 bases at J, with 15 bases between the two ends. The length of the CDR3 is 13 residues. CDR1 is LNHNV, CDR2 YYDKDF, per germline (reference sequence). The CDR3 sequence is CATQPGILDTQYF. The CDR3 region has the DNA TGTGCCACCCAACCAGGGATATTGGATACGCAGTATTTT. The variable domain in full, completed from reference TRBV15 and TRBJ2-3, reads DAMVIQNPRYQVTQFGKPVTLSCSQTLNHNVMYWYQQKSSQAPKLLFHYYDKDFNNEADTPDNFQSRRPNTSFCFLDIRSPGLGDTAMYLCATQPGILDTQYFGPGTRLTVL.

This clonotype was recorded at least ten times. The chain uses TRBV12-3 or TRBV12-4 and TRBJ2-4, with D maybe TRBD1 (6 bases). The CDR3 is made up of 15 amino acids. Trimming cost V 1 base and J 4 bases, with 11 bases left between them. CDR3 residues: CASSLEGERKNIQYF. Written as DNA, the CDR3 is TGTGCCAGCAGTTTAGAGGGGGAGAGAAAAAACATTCAGTACTTC.

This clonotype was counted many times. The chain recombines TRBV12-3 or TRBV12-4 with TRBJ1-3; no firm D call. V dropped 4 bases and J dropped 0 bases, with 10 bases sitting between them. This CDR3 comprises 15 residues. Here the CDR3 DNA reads TGTGCCAGCAGTTCCCCCCGGCGCTCTGGAAACACCATATATTTT. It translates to CASSSPRRSGNTIYF.

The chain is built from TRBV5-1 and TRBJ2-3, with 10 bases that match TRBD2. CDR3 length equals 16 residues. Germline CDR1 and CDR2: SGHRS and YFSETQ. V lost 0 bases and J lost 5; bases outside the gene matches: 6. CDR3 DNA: TGCGCCAGCAGCTTGGCCTCAACTAGCGGGGAAGATACGCAGTATTTT. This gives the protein CASSLASTSGEDTQYF.

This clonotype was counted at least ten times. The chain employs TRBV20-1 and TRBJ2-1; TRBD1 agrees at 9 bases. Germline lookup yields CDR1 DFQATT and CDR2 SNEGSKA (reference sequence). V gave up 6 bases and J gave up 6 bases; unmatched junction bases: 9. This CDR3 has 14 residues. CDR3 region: CSAKGQGYTNEQFF. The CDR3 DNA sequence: TGCAGTGCCAAAGGACAGGGGTATACCAATGAGCAGTTCTTC.

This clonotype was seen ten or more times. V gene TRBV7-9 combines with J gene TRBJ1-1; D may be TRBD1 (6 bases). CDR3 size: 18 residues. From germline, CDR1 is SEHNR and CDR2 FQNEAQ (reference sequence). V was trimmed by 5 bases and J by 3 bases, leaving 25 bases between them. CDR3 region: CASSDRGGAGVVDTEAFF. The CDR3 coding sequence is TGTGCCAGCAGCGACCGGGGGGGGGCAGGCGTAGTGGACACTGAAGCTTTCTTT.

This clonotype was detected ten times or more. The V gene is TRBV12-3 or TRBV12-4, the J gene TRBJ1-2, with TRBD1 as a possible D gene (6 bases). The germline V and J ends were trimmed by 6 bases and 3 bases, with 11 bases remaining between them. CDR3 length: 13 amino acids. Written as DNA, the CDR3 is TGTGCCAGCAGCTACAGGGTTGACTATGGCTACACCTTC. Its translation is CASSYRVDYGYTF.

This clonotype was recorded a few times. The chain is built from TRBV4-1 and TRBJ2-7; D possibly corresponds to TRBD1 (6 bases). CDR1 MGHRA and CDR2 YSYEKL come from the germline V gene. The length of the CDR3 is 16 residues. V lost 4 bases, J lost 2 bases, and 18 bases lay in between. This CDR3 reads CASSPAPGTPTYEQYF. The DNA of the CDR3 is TGCGCCAGCAGCCCGGCCCCCGGGACACCGACCTACGAGCAGTACTTC.

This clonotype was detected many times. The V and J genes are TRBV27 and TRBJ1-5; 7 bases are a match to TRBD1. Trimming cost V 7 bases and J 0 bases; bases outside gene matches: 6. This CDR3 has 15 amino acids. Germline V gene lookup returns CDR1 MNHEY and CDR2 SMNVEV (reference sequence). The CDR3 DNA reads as TGTGCCAGCATGGACAGGCCCCTTAGCAATCAGCCCCAGCATTTT. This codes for CASMDRPLSNQPQHF.

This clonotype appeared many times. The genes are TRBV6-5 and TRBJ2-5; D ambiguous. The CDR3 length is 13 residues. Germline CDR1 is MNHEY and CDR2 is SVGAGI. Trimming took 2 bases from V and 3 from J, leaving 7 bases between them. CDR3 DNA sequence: TGTGCCAGCAGTTACGAGAACGAAGAGACCCAGTACTTC. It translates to CASSYENEETQYF.

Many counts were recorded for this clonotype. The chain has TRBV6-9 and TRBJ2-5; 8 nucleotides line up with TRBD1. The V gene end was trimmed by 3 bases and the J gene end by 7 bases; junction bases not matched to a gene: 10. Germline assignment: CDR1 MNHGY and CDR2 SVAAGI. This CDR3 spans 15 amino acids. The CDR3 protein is CASSYQTGAPVTQYF. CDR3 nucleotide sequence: TGTGCCAGCAGTTACCAGACAGGGGCCCCCGTGACCCAGTACTTC.

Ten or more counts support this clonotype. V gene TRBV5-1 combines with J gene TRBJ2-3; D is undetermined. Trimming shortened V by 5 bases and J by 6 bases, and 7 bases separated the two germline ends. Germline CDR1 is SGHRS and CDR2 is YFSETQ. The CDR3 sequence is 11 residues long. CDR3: CASRMSDTQYF. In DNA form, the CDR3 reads TGCGCCAGCAGGATGTCGGATACGCAGTATTTT. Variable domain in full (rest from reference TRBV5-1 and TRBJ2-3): KAGVTQTPRYLIKTRGQQVTLSCSPISGHRSVSWYQQTPGQGLQFLFEYFSETQRNKGNFPGRFSGRQFSNSRSEMNVSTLELGDSALYLCASRMSDTQYFGPGTRLTVL.

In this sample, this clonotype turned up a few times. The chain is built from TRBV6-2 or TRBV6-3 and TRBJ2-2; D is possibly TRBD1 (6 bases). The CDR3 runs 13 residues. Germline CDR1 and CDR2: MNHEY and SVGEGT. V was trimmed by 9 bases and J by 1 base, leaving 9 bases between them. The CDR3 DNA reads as TGTGCCAGTTACAGGGAGAACACCGGGGAGCTGTTTTTT. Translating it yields CASYRENTGELFF.

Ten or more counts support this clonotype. CDR3 DNA: TGTGCCAGCAGTGTACAGGGCCCGAACACTGAAGCTTTCTTT. As protein: CASSVQGPNTEAFF. This chain joins TRBV2 and TRBJ1-1; possible D gene TRBD1, 6 bases. CDR1 is SNHLY and CDR2 is FYNNEI in the germline V gene. CDR3 length: 14 amino acids. The germline V and J ends were trimmed by 4 bases and 1 base, with 10 bases remaining between them. The full variable domain, in which reference TRBV2 and TRBJ1-1 provide the parts outside the CDR3, is EPEVTQTPSHQVTQMGQEVILRCVPISNHLYFYWYRQILGQKVEFLVSFYNNEISEKSEIFDDQFSVERPDGSNFTLKIRSTKLEDSAMYFCASSVQGPNTEAFFGQGTRLTVV.

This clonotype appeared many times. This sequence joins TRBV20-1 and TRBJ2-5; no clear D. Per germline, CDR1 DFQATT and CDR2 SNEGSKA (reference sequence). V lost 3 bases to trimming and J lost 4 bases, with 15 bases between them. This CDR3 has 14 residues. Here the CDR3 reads CSASPNSESETQYF. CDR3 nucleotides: TGCAGTGCTAGTCCTAATAGTGAGTCAGAGACCCAGTACTTC.